This entry features one T cell receptor (beta chain) sequence. The data derive from a study of blood T cell repertoires in COVID-19. Across the whole study: PBMCs, B-cell-depleted T cells, or T cells were the source of the cDNA or gDNA that made up the material.

The CDR3 totals 15 residues. Germline V gene lookup returns CDR1 SGDLS and CDR2 YYNGEE. The V and J ends lost 3 bases and 7 bases, in that order; junction bases with no gene match: 6. The data were produced by immunoSEQ multiplex PCR, yet TCRdb's version contains in-frame clones alone and is incomplete. The profile shows about 370,000 clones, 80% to 90% of them singletons. The V and J genes are TRBV9 and TRBJ1-6; TRBD1 matches at 8 bases. This TCR was recovered from a young man who had recovered from COVID-19. Material for sequencing was PBMCs or T cells enriched from blood (not recorded which). CDR3 DNA: TGTGCCAGCAGCGCCGGCCGGACAGGGAATTCACCCCTCCACTTT. It yields the protein CASSAGRTGNSPLHF.